The 3 T cell receptor beta chains below come from one sample, sequenced in a study of cytomegalovirus exposure and HLA in healthy donors. Researchers ran the PCR with 60 Vbeta and 13 Jbeta primers. Libraries were prepared by immunoSEQ multiplex PCR; TCRdb keeps only in-frame clonotypes and omits some of them. The repertoire has some 87,000 clones, just under 70% of them found once; the top ten carry about 14%. Sample: PBMCs. Receptors originate from a woman aged 45 to 65 in good health and CMV-seropositive.

The chain recombines TRBV28 with TRBJ1-2, with a tentative D call TRBD1 (6 bases). CDR1 and CDR2 from the germline V gene are MDHEN and SYDVKM. Trimming removed 4 bases from V and 6 bases from J, with 21 bases in between. This CDR3 contains 16 residues. CDR3 nucleotide sequence: TGTGCCAGCAGTTCCGGGACAAGAATCCTATCCGATGGCTACACCTTC. It yields the protein CASSSGTRILSDGYTF.

This clone was detected once. The genes are TRBV7-2 and TRBJ2-3, with 10 bases lining up with TRBD1. The junction had 17 bases not matched to a gene; V was cut back by 4 bases and J by 4 bases. The CDR3 covers 19 residues. The germline V gene has CDR1 SGHTA and CDR2 FQGNSA. The CDR3 region is CASSSARPRGTGAADTQYF. The CDR3 DNA follows: TGTGCCAGCAGCTCAGCGCGCCCGCGTGGGACAGGGGCGGCAGATACGCAGTATTTT.

The J gene is TRBJ1-1, the V gene TRBV28; a possible D gene is TRBD1 (5 bases). The CDR3 extends over 13 amino acids. The V end lost 5 bases, the J end lost 4 bases, and 11 bases lay between the germline ends. Germline CDR1 and CDR2: MDHEN and SYDVKM. CDR3 residues: CASSPRVATEAFF. The CDR3 DNA sequence: TGTGCCAGCAGTCCCAGGGTCGCCACTGAAGCTTTCTTT.